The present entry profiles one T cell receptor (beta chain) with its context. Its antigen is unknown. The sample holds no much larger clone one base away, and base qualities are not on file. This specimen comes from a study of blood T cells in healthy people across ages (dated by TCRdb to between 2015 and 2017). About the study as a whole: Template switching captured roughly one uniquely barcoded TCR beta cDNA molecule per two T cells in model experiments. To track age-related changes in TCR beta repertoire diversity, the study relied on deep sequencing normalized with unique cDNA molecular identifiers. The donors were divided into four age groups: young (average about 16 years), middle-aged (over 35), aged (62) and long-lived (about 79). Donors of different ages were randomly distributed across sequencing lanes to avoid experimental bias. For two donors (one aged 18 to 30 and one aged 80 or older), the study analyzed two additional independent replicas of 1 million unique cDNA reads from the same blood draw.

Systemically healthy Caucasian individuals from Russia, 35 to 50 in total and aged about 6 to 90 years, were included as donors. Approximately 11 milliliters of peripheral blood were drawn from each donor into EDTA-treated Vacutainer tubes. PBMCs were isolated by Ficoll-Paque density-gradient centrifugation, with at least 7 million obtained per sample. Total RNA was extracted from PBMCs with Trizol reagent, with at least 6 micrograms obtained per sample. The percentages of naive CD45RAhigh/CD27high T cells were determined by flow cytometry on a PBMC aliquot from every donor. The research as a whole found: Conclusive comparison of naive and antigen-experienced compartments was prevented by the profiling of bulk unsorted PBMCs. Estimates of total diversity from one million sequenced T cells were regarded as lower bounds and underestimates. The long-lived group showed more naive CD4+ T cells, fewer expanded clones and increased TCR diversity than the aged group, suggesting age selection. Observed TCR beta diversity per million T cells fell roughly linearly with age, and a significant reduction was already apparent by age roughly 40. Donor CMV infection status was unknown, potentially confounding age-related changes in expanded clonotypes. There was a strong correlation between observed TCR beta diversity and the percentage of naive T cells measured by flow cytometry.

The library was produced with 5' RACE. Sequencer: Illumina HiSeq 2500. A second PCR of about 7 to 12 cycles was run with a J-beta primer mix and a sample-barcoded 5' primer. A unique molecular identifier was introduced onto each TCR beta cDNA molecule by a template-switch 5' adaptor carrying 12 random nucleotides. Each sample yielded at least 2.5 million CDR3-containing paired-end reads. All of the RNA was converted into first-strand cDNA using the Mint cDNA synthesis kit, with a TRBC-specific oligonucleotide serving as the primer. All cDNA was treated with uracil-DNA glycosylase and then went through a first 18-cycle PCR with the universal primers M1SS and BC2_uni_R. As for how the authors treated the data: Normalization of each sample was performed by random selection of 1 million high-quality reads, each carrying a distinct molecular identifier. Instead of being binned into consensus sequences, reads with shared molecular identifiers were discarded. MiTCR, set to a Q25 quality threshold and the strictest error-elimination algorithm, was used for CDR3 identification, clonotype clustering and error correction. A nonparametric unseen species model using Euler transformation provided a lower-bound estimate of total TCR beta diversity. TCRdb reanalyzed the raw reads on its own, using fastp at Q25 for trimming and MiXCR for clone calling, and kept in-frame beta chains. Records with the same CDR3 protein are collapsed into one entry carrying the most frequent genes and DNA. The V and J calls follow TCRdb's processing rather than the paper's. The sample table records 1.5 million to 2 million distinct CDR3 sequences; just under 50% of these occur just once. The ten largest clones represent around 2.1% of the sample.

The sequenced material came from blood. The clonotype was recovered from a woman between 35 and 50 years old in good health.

DNA sequence: TGCGCCAGCAGCCAAGATGGGGGGCCGGGCACAGATACGCAGTATTTT. The resulting protein is CASSQDGGPGTDTQYF. The chain couples TRBV4-1 to TRBJ2-3; the D call could be TRBD1 or TRBD2, with each sharing 6 bases. The cysteine opens and the phenylalanine closes a CDR3 of 16 amino acids. Here the CDR3 DNA is all that survives: 48 bases in frame from base 1. V is cut by 0 bases and J by 1 base, and the space between the germline ends is 11 bases. As encoded in the germline V gene, CDR1 is MGHRA while CDR2 is YSYEKL.